This T cell receptor beta chain was sequenced for a study of monozygotic twins with inflammatory bowel disease. Study observations and caveats: TCRbeta inverse Simpson diversity was decreased in IBD patients versus healthy co-twins.

The germline V gene encodes CDR1 LGHNA and CDR2 YSLEER. There are 16 residues in the CDR3. TCRdb reanalyzed the 5' RACE reads and collapses them to one entry per CDR3 protein, without DNA. The table for this sample gives nearly 450,000 distinct CDR3 sequences. On this clonotype: What it binds is unknown.

The TCR sequence derives from a human donor with ulcerative colitis or Crohn's disease, or a healthy co-twin of an affected twin (not recorded which). Sequencing used blood. The chain couples TRBV4-3 to TRBJ2-1; TCRdb indicates TRBD2, and absent DNA this call remains unverified. This chain's CDR3 is CASSQETTSGRAQQFF.